The rows below give T cell receptor beta chains drawn from one sample of a study of blood T cell repertoires in COVID-19. Some clones are missing from TCRdb's copy, which holds only in-frame ones; the method was immunoSEQ multiplex PCR. The table has some 280,000 clones, 85% seen once. The source material was peripheral blood. Receptor source: a woman aged 45-59 years with active or convalescent COVID-19. CDR3s include the opening cysteine and the closing phenylalanine or tryptophan. Each record gives: D gene, clone size, V gene, J gene, CDR3 protein, CDR3 DNA. The D gene is left open where the match is weak. Expanded clones get a size class; other rows say once, few or many, or leave the size out.

>-|-|TRBV5-1|TRBJ1-1
CASSRNRDHTEAFF
TGCGCCAGCAGCCGAAACAGGGACCACACTGAAGCTTTCTTT
>-|few|TRBV6-5|TRBJ1-2
CASSLTGNNYGYTF
TGTGCCAGCAGCTTAACAGGGAATAACTATGGCTACACCTTC
>-|-|TRBV11-2|TRBJ2-2
CASSPGANLNTGELFF
TGTGCCAGCAGCCCAGGGGCGAATCTGAACACCGGGGAGCTGTTTTTT
>-|-|TRBV5-1|TRBJ2-1
CASSLGQLVIDGEQFF
TGCGCCAGCAGCTTGGGCCAGCTAGTGATAGACGGTGAGCAGTTCTTC
>TRBD1|-|TRBV2|TRBJ2-1
CASSLGQGAYNEQFF
TGTGCCAGCAGTTTGGGACAGGGGGCCTACAATGAGCAGTTCTTC
>-|-|TRBV15|TRBJ1-5
CATSQPAGRRANQPQHF
TGTGCCACCAGCCAACCAGCGGGACGGAGGGCCAATCAGCCCCAGCATTTT
>-|-|TRBV28|TRBJ2-1
CASSPRGIYNEQFF
TGTGCCAGCAGTCCCCGGGGGATATACAATGAGCAGTTCTTC
>-|-|TRBV28|TRBJ2-7
CASSRGYEQYF
TGTGCCAGCAGCCGGGGCTACGAGCAGTACTTC
>-|-|TRBV19|TRBJ1-1
CASTLRGGNTEAFF
TGTGCCAGTACCCTAAGGGGGGGGAACACTGAAGCTTTCTTT
>-|-|TRBV18|TRBJ2-5
CASSPGRETQYF
TGTGCCAGCTCACCAGGGAGAGAGACCCAGTACTTC
>-|-|TRBV5-1|TRBJ1-2
CASSLGWGQGIPNYGYTF
TGCGCCAGCAGCTTGGGGTGGGGCCAGGGTATTCCTAACTATGGCTACACCTTC
>TRBD2|-|TRBV5-1|TRBJ2-1
CASSLELAGFQFF
TGCGCCAGCAGCTTGGAACTAGCGGGATTTCAGTTCTTC
>-|once|TRBV5-4|TRBJ2-3
CASSPTPVDTQYF
TGTGCCAGCAGCCCCACACCCGTAGATACGCAGTATTTT
>TRBD2|once|TRBV10-3|TRBJ2-1
CAIRPAGAFSYNEQFF
TGTGCCATCAGGCCAGCGGGAGCCTTCTCCTACAATGAGCAGTTCTTC
>-|many|TRBV3-1/TRBV3-2|TRBJ1-2
CASSQSQGYTF
TGTGCCAGCAGCCAATCCCAGGGCTACACCTTC
>-|-|TRBV9|TRBJ2-1
CASSEATYNEQFF
TGTGCCAGCAGCGAAGCGACCTACAATGAGCAGTTCTTC
>TRBD2|-|TRBV10-3|TRBJ2-7
CADRGRLSYEQYF
TGTGCCGATCGCGGGAGGCTTAGCTACGAGCAGTACTTC
>TRBD1|-|TRBV10-3|TRBJ1-2
CAIRDPAGQINYGYTF
TGTGCCATCAGGGACCCCGCGGGACAGATAAACTATGGCTACACCTTC
>TRBD1|few|TRBV5-6|TRBJ1-5
CASSLGPDRDNQPQHF
TGTGCCAGCAGCTTGGGACCGGACAGGGATAATCAGCCCCAGCATTTT
>-|-|TRBV6-5|TRBJ1-1
CASSTGGTEAFF
TGTGCCAGCAGTACCGGGGGCACTGAAGCTTTCTTT
>-|once|TRBV2|TRBJ1-5
CASSDGQGLAPQHF
TGTGCCAGCAGTGACGGGCAGGGTCTCGCGCCCCAGCATTTT
>TRBD1|-|TRBV6-5|TRBJ2-5
CASSLRNAGGETQYF
TGTGCCAGCAGCCTCAGAAATGCAGGGGGCGAGACCCAGTACTTC
>-|-|TRBV30|TRBJ2-7
CAWSRGYEQYF
TGTGCCTGGAGTCGCGGGTACGAGCAGTACTTC
>TRBD1|-|TRBV29-1|TRBJ2-7
CSVLRGQGAAREQYF
TGCAGCGTTTTACGCGGACAGGGGGCAGCGAGGGAGCAGTACTTC
>-|-|TRBV27|TRBJ1-6
CASSLNPLNSPLHF
TGTGCCAGCAGCCTTAATCCCCTCAATTCACCCCTCCACTTT
>TRBD1|-|TRBV11-2|TRBJ2-5
CASSTAKGAGETQYF
TGTGCCAGCAGCACAGCCAAGGGGGCCGGGGAGACCCAGTACTTC
>-|-|TRBV23-1|TRBJ2-2
CASNGVFF
TGCGCCAGCAACGGGGTGTTTTTT
>TRBD1|-|TRBV5-6|TRBJ2-2
CASSSQTGRGTGELFF
TGTGCCAGCAGCTCTCAGACAGGGCGAGGGACCGGGGAGCTGTTTTTT
>TRBD1|-|TRBV10-3|TRBJ1-2
CAISDDRDYGYTF
TGTGCCATCAGTGACGACAGGGACTATGGCTACACCTTC
>TRBD2|-|TRBV7-9|TRBJ2-7
CASSPLAGALYEQYF
TGTGCCAGCAGCCCTCTAGCGGGTGCTCTCTACGAGCAGTACTTC
>TRBD1|-|TRBV2|TRBJ1-2
CASSEIPGQGALSYGYTF
TGTGCCAGCAGTGAAATACCGGGACAGGGGGCCCTTTCCTATGGCTACACCTTC
>TRBD1|once|TRBV5-1|TRBJ2-7
CASSLDTGGFYEQYF
TGCGCCAGCAGCTTGGATACAGGGGGCTTCTACGAGCAGTACTTC
>-|-|TRBV6-5|TRBJ2-7
CASSRRQAPYEQYF
TGTGCCAGCAGTCGTCGACAGGCACCCTACGAGCAGTACTTC
>TRBD1|few|TRBV19|TRBJ1-5
CASSRDRASNQPQHF
TGTGCCAGTAGTCGGGACAGGGCTAGCAATCAGCCCCAGCATTTT
>TRBD1|-|TRBV30|TRBJ1-1
CAWSVGQGASTEAFF
TGTGCCTGGAGTGTTGGACAGGGGGCCTCCACTGAAGCTTTCTTT
>-|-|TRBV5-4|TRBJ1-2
CASSSSGEGLYGYTF
TGTGCCAGCAGCTCTTCAGGGGAGGGGCTCTATGGCTACACCTTC
>TRBD2|few|TRBV7-2|TRBJ2-2
CASSHGGTSHPGELFF
TGTGCCAGCAGCCATGGGGGGACTAGTCATCCCGGGGAGCTGTTTTTT
>-|few|TRBV27|TRBJ2-2
CASSQATGSNTGELFF
TGTGCCAGCAGTCAAGCCACAGGGAGCAACACCGGGGAGCTGTTTTTT
>TRBD2|-|TRBV23-1|TRBJ2-3
CASSQSHPPSGRPTDTQYF
TGCGCCAGCAGTCAATCCCATCCACCGAGCGGGAGGCCCACAGATACGCAGTATTTT
>-|-|TRBV7-9|TRBJ1-2
CASSSISSYGYTF
TGTGCCAGCAGCTCGATTAGTTCCTATGGCTACACCTTC
>-|-|TRBV29-1|TRBJ1-2
CSETGPGGYTF
TGCAGCGAAACAGGGCCAGGGGGCTACACCTTC
>-|-|TRBV3-1/TRBV3-2|TRBJ2-5
CASSQEGAETQYF
TGTGCCAGCAGCCAAGAAGGGGCAGAGACCCAGTACTTC
>-|-|TRBV7-2|TRBJ2-1
CASSLDQGGDEQFF
TGTGCCAGCAGCTTAGACCAGGGGGGAGATGAGCAGTTCTTC
>TRBD1|-|TRBV19|TRBJ2-1
CASSPTLQGHEQFF
TGTGCCAGTAGTCCGACTTTACAGGGGCATGAGCAGTTCTTC
>-|-|TRBV15|TRBJ2-5
CATSREAGRETQYF
TGTGCCACCAGCAGAGAGGCGGGAAGGGAGACCCAGTACTTC
>-|few|TRBV18|TRBJ1-1
CASSRKTENTEAFF
TGTGCCAGCTCTCGCAAGACAGAGAACACTGAAGCTTTCTTT
>TRBD1|-|TRBV19|TRBJ1-2
CASSSTGSPYGYTF
TGTGCCAGTAGCTCGACAGGGTCCCCTTATGGCTACACCTTC
>-|few|TRBV6-5|TRBJ1-3
CASSYRSLIAGNTIYF
TGTGCCAGCAGTTACCGGTCCCTGATTGCTGGAAACACCATATATTTT
>TRBD1|-|TRBV28|TRBJ1-6
CASSLIWGQLNSPLHF
TGTGCCAGCAGTCTAATCTGGGGACAGCTCAATTCACCCCTCCACTTT
>TRBD1|many|TRBV12-3/TRBV12-4|TRBJ1-5
CASSLTGKLSQHF
TGTGCCAGCAGCCTGACAGGGAAATTGTCCCAGCATTTT
>-|-|TRBV28|TRBJ1-5
CASRSGGRSNQPQHF
TGTGCCAGCAGGTCCGGGGGGCGAAGTAATCAGCCCCAGCATTTT
>TRBD2|-|TRBV6-5|TRBJ2-1
CASSYSSGRHEQFF
TGTGCCAGCAGTTACTCTAGCGGGAGGCATGAGCAGTTCTTC
>-|-|TRBV3-1/TRBV3-2|TRBJ2-3
CASSLRATDTQYF
TGTGCCAGCAGCCTCCGAGCGACAGATACGCAGTATTTT